The sequence of this T cell receptor (beta chain) was determined in a study of T cells in Graves' hyperthyroidism and ophthalmopathy (dated by TCRdb to the late 2010s). A note on the overall study: To identify TCR V-J signatures that set the groups apart, the researchers used a discovery cohort of about a hundred patients, made up of under 50 with Graves' ophthalmopathy and about 55 with stable Graves' hyperthyroidism. Prospective prediction of ophthalmopathy was tested in an independent validation cohort of approximately 18 hyperthyroidism patients and some 17 patients who later progressed to ophthalmopathy. The roughly 94 discovery patients were randomly split 7:3 into training and test sets. The study also compared thyroid tissue and blood T-cell repertoires from a handful of Graves' hyperthyroidism patients. After sampling, hyperthyroidism patients received methimazole starting at 30 mg daily, and ophthalmopathy patients received high-dose intravenous methylprednisolone. The paper describes TCR Vbeta CDR3 sequencing of 120 to 150 peripheral blood samples, made up of 43 ophthalmopathy patients, around 73 hyperthyroidism patients and about 17 progressor patients.

The TCR beta CDR3 regions were amplified from RNA transcripts. A first-round RT-PCR of the TCR CDR3 used the HTBI primer set with the Qiagen OneStep RT-PCR kit. Libraries were constructed in a second round of multiplex PCR, after which size selection and purification were carried out. Libraries were sequenced paired-end with 100 bp reads on an Illumina HiSeq2000. Processing in the source paper ran as follows. SOAPnuke was used to process the raw data, throwing out any read that contained adapters or uncalled bases, had a mean Phred below 15, or lacked an exact constant-primer or identifier match. COPE v1.2.5 was used to merge the high-quality paired reads, and each unique nucleotide sequence was defined as a clonotype. Clonotypes were aligned to IMGT TRBV, TRBD and TRBJ reference segments using MiTCR v1.1. The analysis was restricted to V-J combinations with a frequency above 0.0001, which together covered 98% to 99.2% of the repertoires. A TCS score was defined as the ratio of F50 (clonal expansion) to E x V (chaos), with BLOSUM62-based TCRdist applied between CDR3 peptides within each V-J. Welch's t-statistics and random forest reduced around 550 V-J features to fewer than 15, which were used in a naive Bayes classifier (R e1071). The similarity between thyroid and blood repertoires was quantified using the Morisita-Horn index. In-frame beta chains were kept once TCRdb had trimmed the public reads at Q25 with fastp and called clones with MiXCR. Rows merge per CDR3 protein into single entries with the most common DNA and genes. The V and J calls shown here were made by TCRdb, not taken from the authors' results. Here the sample has fewer than 750,000 distinct CDR3 sequences; about half occur a single time. The top ten clonotypes cover more than 7.5% of the sample.

The CDR3 holds 15 amino acids from the cysteine to the phenylalanine. The sequence is cut down to CDR3 DNA, 45 bases in frame from base 1. The germline V gene (reference sequence) provides CDR1 DFQATT and CDR2 SNEGSKA. A distance of 17 bases separates the germline ends of V and J, which lose 2 bases and 7 bases respectively. This clonotype was picked up many times. The antigen it recognizes is unknown. No clone much larger than this one lies a single base away; base qualities are absent. Findings and caveats that apply to the study as a whole: In validation, the model predicted progression to ophthalmopathy with about 71% sensitivity and around 72% specificity, a median of around 6.6 months before onset. Most expanded thyroid clonotypes (frequency above 0.001) were also found in blood, which suggests that blood repertoires may mirror thyroid immune responses. In cross-validation, a model built on a 13 V-J signature told ophthalmopathy apart from stable hyperthyroidism with approximately 91% sensitivity and roughly 82% specificity, and in testing the same model reached 80%/75%. Sample size was not statistically predetermined, and investigators were not blinded to group allocation.

A patient counted as having stable Graves' hyperthyroidism if no progression to ophthalmopathy occurred over 18 months of follow-up. The hyperthyroidism patients were between 18 and 65 years old and newly diagnosed, with a disease duration of less than 2 months. The study excluded patients with uncontrolled infections, other autoimmune diseases, pregnancy or lactation. Diagnoses relied on clinical symptoms, serum thyroxine and TRAb, thyroid ultrasound and orbital computed tomography. Trizol reagent was used to extract total RNA, and RNA quality was then checked on an Agilent 2100 Bioanalyzer. The receptor was isolated from a woman aged 18-29 years with Graves' hyperthyroidism. The rearrangement combines TRBV20-1 with TRBJ1-4, with no confidently assigned D gene. Source material: peripheral blood or thyroid tissue (not recorded which). The nucleotide sequence reads as follows: TGCAGTGCTAGACCGAGGGTCCTCCGGGGTGAAAAACTGTTTTTT. Protein translation: CSARPRVLRGEKLFF.